Sequencing of this T cell receptor (beta chain) was carried out in a study of cytomegalovirus exposure and HLA in healthy donors. Overall study findings and caveats: Reportedly, diagnosis of cytomegalovirus status by the classifier showed high specificity and sensitivity.

The germline V gene has CDR1 MNHEY and CDR2 SMNVEV (reference sequence). CDR3 size: 13 residues. Germline trimming cut 5 bases from V and 8 bases from J; bases unmatched to any gene: 4. PCR employed 60 Vbeta and 13 Jbeta primers. Sequencing used immunoSEQ multiplex PCR; TCRdb keeps in-frame clones, though not all of them. The specimen's table records tens of thousands of clones. Concerning this clone: Its target is unknown.

V and J are TRBV27 and TRBJ2-1; 9 bases line up with TRBD2. This TCR came from a woman aged 25 to 45 in good health and CMV-seropositive. Sequenced sample: PBMCs. In DNA, the CDR3 is TGTGCCAGCAGTGGCACTAGCGGGTATGAGCAGTTCTTC. Amino acids: CASSGTSGYEQFF.